The clone carrying this T cell receptor (beta chain) was observed a handful of times. This sample is drawn from a study of response to subunit inactivated influenza vaccine. TCRdb reanalysed the RT-PCR reads using MiXCR and keeps one entry per CDR3 protein. Found here are about 540,000 distinct CDR3 sequences, roughly 25% of them singletons; the top ten hold roughly 2.8%. J gave up 4 bases and V 10 bases, and 7 bases lay outside the gene matches. The CDR3 consists of 13 residues. Germline CDR1 reads ENHRY; CDR2 reads SYGVKD. A further study also used this sample, focusing on T cells expressing NK-cell markers. From that report: The authors generated TCR beta cDNA through 5'RACE template switching with UMIs. Topping the CD3+CD56-NKG2C+ fraction as well were these clonotypes, in a few donors.

The sample here was CD4+ T cells sorted from PBMCs, taken about 13 days after vaccination. The chain combines TRBV10-3 with TRBJ2-3, with 8 bases matching TRBD1. The sequence was obtained from a man over 45 who received an inactivated influenza vaccine. DNA of the CDR3: TGTGCCACCATCACAGGGGGTGCAGATACGCAGTATTTT. Translated, it gives CATITGGADTQYF.